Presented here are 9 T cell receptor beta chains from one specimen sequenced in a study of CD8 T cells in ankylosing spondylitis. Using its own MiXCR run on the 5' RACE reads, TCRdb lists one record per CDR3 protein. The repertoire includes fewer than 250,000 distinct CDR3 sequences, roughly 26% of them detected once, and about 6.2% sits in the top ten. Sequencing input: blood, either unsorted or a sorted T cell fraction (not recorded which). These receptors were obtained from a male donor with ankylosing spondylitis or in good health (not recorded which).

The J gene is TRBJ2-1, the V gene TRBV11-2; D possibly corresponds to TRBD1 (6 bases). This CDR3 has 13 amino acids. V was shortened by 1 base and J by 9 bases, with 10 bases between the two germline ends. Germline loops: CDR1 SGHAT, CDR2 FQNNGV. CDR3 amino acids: CASSLAGGVEQFF. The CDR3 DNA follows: TGTGCCAGCAGCTTAGCTGGGGGCGTTGAGCAGTTCTTC.

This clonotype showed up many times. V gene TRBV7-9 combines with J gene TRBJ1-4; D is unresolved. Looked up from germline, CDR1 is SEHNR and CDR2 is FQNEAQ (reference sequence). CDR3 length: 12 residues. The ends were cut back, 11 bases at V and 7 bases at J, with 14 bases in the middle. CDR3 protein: CAGTAFGEKLFF. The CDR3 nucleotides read TGTGCCGGTACAGCCTTTGGTGAAAAACTGTTTTTT.

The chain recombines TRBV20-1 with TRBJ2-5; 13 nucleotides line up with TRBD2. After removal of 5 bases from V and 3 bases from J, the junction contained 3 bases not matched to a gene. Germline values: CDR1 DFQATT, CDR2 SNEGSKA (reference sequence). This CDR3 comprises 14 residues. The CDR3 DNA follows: TGCAGTGCTGAAGGGACTAGCGGGGAAGAGACCCAGTACTTC. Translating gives CSAEGTSGEETQYF.

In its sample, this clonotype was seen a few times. CDR3 sequence: CAISAVAGGAYEQYF. The DNA for the CDR3 is TGTGCCATCAGTGCAGTAGCGGGAGGGGCTTACGAGCAGTACTTC. J is TRBJ2-7 and V is TRBV10-3; TRBD2 agrees at 11 bases. The CDR3 length is 15 residues. V trimming: 4 bases; J trimming: 4 bases; junction bases outside the gene matches: 6. In germline, CDR1 is ENHRY, CDR2 SYGVKD.

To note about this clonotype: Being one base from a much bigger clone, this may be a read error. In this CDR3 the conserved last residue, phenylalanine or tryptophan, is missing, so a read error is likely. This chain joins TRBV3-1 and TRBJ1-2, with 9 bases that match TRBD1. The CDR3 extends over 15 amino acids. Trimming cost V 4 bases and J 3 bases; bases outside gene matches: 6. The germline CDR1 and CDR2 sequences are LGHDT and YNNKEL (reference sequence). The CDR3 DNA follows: TGTGCCAGCAGCCCCGGGACAGGGAGTGACTATGGCTACACCTTA. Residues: CASSPGTGSDYGYTL.

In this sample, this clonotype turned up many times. CDR3 amino acids: CSARGQRQETQYF. The CDR3 DNA follows: TGCAGCGCCCGGGGACAGAGGCAAGAGACCCAGTACTTC. The chain links TRBV29-1 to TRBJ2-5, with TRBD1 matching over 7 bases. The CDR3 is 13 amino acids. V was pared by 7 bases and J by 2 bases, with 7 bases of the junction left unmatched. Germline values: CDR1 SQVTM, CDR2 ANQGSEA.

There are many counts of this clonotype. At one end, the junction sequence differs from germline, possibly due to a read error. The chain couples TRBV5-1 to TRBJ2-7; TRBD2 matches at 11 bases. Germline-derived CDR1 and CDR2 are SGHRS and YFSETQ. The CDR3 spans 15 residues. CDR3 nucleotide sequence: TGTGCCAGCAGCTTAGGACTAGCGGGCACCTACGAGCAGTACTTC. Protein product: CASSLGLAGTYEQYF.

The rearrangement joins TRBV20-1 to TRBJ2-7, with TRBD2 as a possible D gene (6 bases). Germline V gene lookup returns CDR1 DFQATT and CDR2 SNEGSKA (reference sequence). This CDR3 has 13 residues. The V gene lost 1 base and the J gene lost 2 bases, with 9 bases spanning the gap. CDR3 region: CSARVAGTYEQYF. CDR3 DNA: TGCAGTGCTAGAGTCGCGGGAACCTACGAGCAGTACTTC.

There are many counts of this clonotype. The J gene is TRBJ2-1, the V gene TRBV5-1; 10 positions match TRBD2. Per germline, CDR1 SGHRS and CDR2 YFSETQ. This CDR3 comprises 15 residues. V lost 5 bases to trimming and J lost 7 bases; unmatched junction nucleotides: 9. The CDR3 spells CASSLTSGMANEQFF. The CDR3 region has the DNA TGCGCCAGCAGTCTCACTAGCGGGATGGCGAATGAGCAGTTCTTC.